This is a list of T cell receptor beta chains from one sample in a study of T cell repertoires in cytomegalovirus infection. TCRdb reprocessed the reads with MiXCR, giving one entry per CDR3 protein. The sample lists over 250,000 distinct CDR3 sequences; more than 20% were seen once. Sequences were obtained from PBMCs. The receptors derive from a human donor in good health (CMV status not recorded). Some clones in this sample may be carry-over from other donors' samples. Both conserved end residues are part of each CDR3. D genes are given only for firm matches. Size tells how often a clone was seen (once, few, many) or the class of an expanded clone, and some rows leave it out.

D,V,size,J,CDR3,DNA
.,TRBV7-9,.,TRBJ1-1,CASSPSLGSGTEAFF,TGTGCCAGCAGCCCATCCTTGGGGTCGGGCACTGAAGCTTTCTTT
.,TRBV19,once,TRBJ2-1,CASSRLDYNEQFF,TGTGCCAGTAGTCGACTCGACTACAATGAGCAGTTCTTC
TRBD1,TRBV5-4,few,TRBJ1-1,CASSPTGGTMNTEAFF,TGTGCCAGCAGCCCCACAGGGGGTACTATGAACACTGAAGCTTTCTTT
TRBD1,TRBV11-2,many,TRBJ1-2,CASSLTTGTLGYGYTF,TGTGCCAGCAGCCTCACGACAGGGACATTGGGCTATGGCTACACCTTC
TRBD2,TRBV7-9,few,TRBJ2-5,CASSLALADQETQYF,TGTGCCAGCAGCTTAGCCCTAGCGGATCAAGAGACCCAGTACTTC
.,TRBV19,.,TRBJ2-7,CASIPLPHEQYF,TGTGCCAGTATCCCTCTCCCCCACGAGCAGTACTTC
TRBD2,TRBV4-2,many,TRBJ2-3,CASSQDTGGADTQYF,TGTGCCAGCAGCCAAGATACGGGGGGGGCAGATACGCAGTATTTT
.,TRBV6-1,.,TRBJ2-3,CASSEEVSRGDTQYF,TGTGCCAGCAGTGAAGAAGTCTCGCGAGGGGATACGCAGTATTTT
TRBD2,TRBV14,.,TRBJ2-1,CASSQYRELAATRGKFF,TGTGCCAGCAGCCAATATCGGGAACTAGCGGCTACCCGGGGCAAGTTCTTC
.,TRBV6-2/TRBV6-3,.,TRBJ2-1,CASRGFVVNEQFF,TGTGCCAGCAGAGGGTTTGTAGTGAATGAGCAGTTCTTC
.,TRBV7-2,.,TRBJ1-3,CASSRQRSGNTIYF,TGTGCCAGCAGCCGACAGCGTTCTGGAAACACCATATATTTT
.,TRBV20-1,.,TRBJ2-4,CSAAPGGGKNIQYF,TGCAGTGCTGCCCCCGGGGGCGGGAAAAACATTCAGTACTTC
.,TRBV6-1,.,TRBJ1-5,CASRPQVGGSNQPQHF,TGTGCCAGCAGGCCTCAGGTGGGGGGCTCAAATCAGCCCCAGCATTTT
TRBD1,TRBV7-3,many,TRBJ2-7,CASSASGTGVYEQYF,TGTGCCAGCAGCGCCTCCGGGACAGGGGTCTACGAGCAGTACTTC
.,TRBV25-1,few,TRBJ2-2,CASSESGELFF,TGTGCCAGCAGTGAATCGGGGGAGCTGTTTTTT
.,TRBV28,.,TRBJ2-7,CASSRSWTYEQYF,TGTGCCAGCAGTCGATCCTGGACCTACGAGCAGTACTTC
.,TRBV20-1,.,TRBJ2-7,CSARAPRTTDEQYF,TGCAGTGCTAGAGCTCCTCGCACTACGGACGAGCAGTACTTC
TRBD1,TRBV7-9,.,TRBJ1-1,CASSLEGTGIRAFF,TGTGCCAGCAGCTTAGAGGGGACAGGGATTCGGGCTTTCTTT
TRBD1,TRBV5-1,.,TRBJ2-1,CASSLATGWLDEQFF,TGCGCCAGCAGCTTGGCGACAGGGTGGCTTGACGAGCAGTTCTTC
.,TRBV12-3/TRBV12-4,few,TRBJ2-5,CASTLEGGLEETQYF,TGTGCCAGCACCTTGGAAGGGGGTTTGGAAGAGACCCAGTACTTC
.,TRBV6-2/TRBV6-3,few,TRBJ2-5,CASRPEGVETQYF,TGTGCCAGCAGACCCGAGGGGGTCGAGACCCAGTACTTC
TRBD1,TRBV7-4,few,TRBJ2-7,CASSITGGTYEQYF,TGTGCCAGCAGCATTACAGGGGGAACCTACGAGCAGTACTTC
.,TRBV5-6,.,TRBJ2-7,CASSLEWGTYEQYF,TGTGCCAGCAGCTTGGAATGGGGAACCTACGAGCAGTACTTC
.,TRBV4-1,few,TRBJ2-4,CASSQDAGYGNIQYF,TGCGCCAGCAGCCAAGATGCTGGTTATGGAAACATTCAGTACTTC
.,TRBV7-2,many,TRBJ2-2,CASSLAMVGELFF,TGTGCCAGCAGCTTAGCGATGGTCGGGGAGCTGTTTTTT
TRBD1,TRBV6-5,once,TRBJ2-5,CASSWTGYQETQYF,TGTGCCAGCAGTTGGACAGGCTACCAAGAGACCCAGTACTTC
.,TRBV20-1,.,TRBJ1-6,CSARDLLGPNNSPLHF,TGCAGTGCTAGAGATCTACTGGGACCCAATAATTCACCCCTCCACTTT
TRBD2,TRBV12-5,many,TRBJ2-1,CASGRAGVNEQFF,TGTGCTAGTGGCCGGGCGGGGGTCAATGAGCAGTTCTTC
TRBD2,TRBV12-5,.,TRBJ2-2,CASGLGPLRGGETGELFF,TGTGCTAGTGGTTTGGGACCCCTCCGGGGGGGAGAGACCGGGGAGCTGTTTTTT
.,TRBV28,many,TRBJ2-7,CASIAAGTGSYEQYF,TGTGCCAGCATCGCCGCCGGGACGGGATCCTACGAGCAGTACTTC
.,TRBV7-6,few,TRBJ2-2,CASSFWDSGELFF,TGTGCCAGCAGCTTTTGGGATTCCGGGGAGCTGTTTTTT
.,TRBV20-1,.,TRBJ1-4,CSALRLEEKLFF,TGCAGTGCTCTACGATTGGAGGAAAAACTGTTTTTT
TRBD2,TRBV24-1,.,TRBJ2-1,CATSDGTSGTNEQFF,TGTGCCACCAGCGATGGGACTAGCGGAACCAATGAGCAGTTCTTC
.,TRBV28,few,TRBJ2-7,CASSHYEQYF,TGTGCCAGCAGCCACTACGAGCAGTACTTC
.,TRBV29-1,.,TRBJ1-2,CSVNEGTLNYGYTF,TGCAGCGTTAACGAGGGGACACTCAACTATGGCTACACCTTC
.,TRBV7-9,.,TRBJ1-1,CASSSRTRGTEAFF,TGTGCCAGCAGCTCCCGGACGAGGGGCACTGAAGCTTTCTTT
.,TRBV25-1,few,TRBJ1-1,CASSALIGAFF,TGTGCCAGCAGTGCCCTTATCGGAGCTTTCTTT